The 21 T cell receptor beta chains presented below share a single source sample, sequenced in a study of blood T cell repertoires in COVID-19. The table came from immunoSEQ multiplex PCR; TCRdb's copy has only in-frame clones and leaves some out. The sample holds a few hundred thousand clones; around 90% are singletons and the top ten take about 1%. The source material was PBMCs or T cells enriched from blood (not recorded which). These receptors were taken from a woman aged 25 to 39 who had recovered from COVID-19.

V usage is TRBV7-9 and J usage is TRBJ2-7, with D tentatively TRBD1 (5 bases). This CDR3 is 15 amino acids long. Germline lookup yields CDR1 SEHNR and CDR2 FQNEAQ (reference sequence). With 5 bases removed from V and 0 bases from J, the gap between germline ends came to 14 bases. CDR3 in DNA: TGTGCCAGCAGCGTACAGGCGGTAAGCTCCTACGAGCAGTACTTC. This gives the protein CASSVQAVSSYEQYF.

The sample holds one count of this clone. The chain employs TRBV27 and TRBJ1-6; D possibly corresponds to TRBD1 (5 bases). The CDR3 totals 13 residues. Germline CDR1 MNHEY, CDR2 SMNVEV (reference sequence). V lost 2 bases to trimming and J lost 9 bases, with 8 bases between them. The CDR3 nucleotides read TGTGCCAGCAGTTTAGGGGGGGGTTCACCCCTCCACTTT. It encodes CASSLGGGSPLHF.

The V gene is TRBV7-9, the J gene TRBJ2-2; 7 nucleotides match TRBD2. The CDR3 runs to 14 residues. J was trimmed by 6 bases and V by 0 bases; bases with no gene match: 1. CDR1 is SEHNR and CDR2 is FQNEAQ in the germline V gene (reference sequence). This chain's CDR3 is CASSLAGGSGELFF. The CDR3 DNA reads as TGTGCCAGCAGCTTAGCGGGAGGGTCCGGGGAGCTGTTTTTT.

The J gene is TRBJ2-7, the V gene TRBV27; 12 nucleotides match TRBD1. V shed 3 bases, J shed 2 bases, and the junction held 11 bases outside the gene matches. The CDR3 spans 18 residues. Looked up from germline, CDR1 is MNHEY and CDR2 is SMNVEV (reference sequence). The CDR3 spells CASSFIASGTGGPYEQYF. CDR3 nucleotides: TGTGCCAGCAGTTTCATCGCCAGTGGGACAGGGGGCCCCTACGAGCAGTACTTC.

V and J are TRBV9 and TRBJ1-5, with D possibly matching TRBD1 (6 bases). The germline V and J ends were trimmed by 3 bases and 7 bases, with 20 bases remaining between them. Germline V gene sequence: CDR1 SGDLS, CDR2 YYNGEE. The CDR3 is made up of 16 amino acids. The CDR3 sequence: CASSASEGVGGQPQHF. Written as DNA, the CDR3 is TGTGCCAGCAGCGCCTCCGAGGGGGTAGGTGGGCAGCCCCAGCATTTT.

This sequence joins TRBV12-3 or TRBV12-4 and TRBJ2-1, with TRBD1 matching 7 bases. The CDR3 loop spans 12 amino acids. The V segment lost 5 bases and the J segment 10 bases; nucleotides outside the gene matches: 5. The CDR3 loop reads CASSDPGQEQFF. The CDR3 nucleotides read TGTGCCAGCAGTGATCCGGGACAGGAGCAGTTCTTC.

The chain is built from TRBV3-1 (or the pseudogene TRBV3-2) and TRBJ1-2; 11 bases line up with TRBD1. The germline V gene encodes CDR1 LGHDT and CDR2 YNNKEL (reference sequence). The J segment lost 0 bases and the V segment lost 0 bases, leaving 9 bases of the junction unmatched. The CDR3 is 19 residues long. This CDR3 reads CASSQDGTGGRGANYGYTF. The CDR3 coding sequence is TGTGCCAGCAGCCAAGATGGGACAGGGGGAAGGGGGGCTAACTATGGCTACACCTTC.

CDR3: CASSPAETGLDEKLFF. CDR3 DNA: TGCGCCAGCAGCCCGGCAGAAACAGGGTTGGATGAAAAACTGTTTTTT. The chain employs TRBV4-1 and TRBJ1-4; D perhaps matches TRBD1 (6 bases). Germline V gives CDR1 MGHRA, CDR2 YSYEKL. V was cut by 4 bases and J by 6 bases, with 18 bases left in between. The CDR3 loop spans 16 amino acids.

This clone turned up a few times. CDR3 amino acids: CARVQGALGNYGYTF. The CDR3 nucleotides read TGTGCCAGAGTCCAGGGGGCGCTTGGTAACTATGGCTACACCTTC. The chain has TRBV27 and TRBJ1-2, with 8 nucleotides matching TRBD1. V lost 9 bases and J lost 1; bases outside the gene matches: 10. Germline V CDR1 and CDR2: MNHEY, SMNVEV (reference sequence). The CDR3 length is 15 residues.

With regard to this clone: This specimen includes other DNA sequences encoding the same CDR3. This chain joins TRBV5-1 and TRBJ1-2; the match to TRBD1 covers 8 bases. With 2 bases clipped from V and 8 bases from J, the junction kept 8 bases outside the gene matches. Per the germline V gene, CDR1 is SGHRS and CDR2 is YFSETQ. The CDR3 spans 14 residues. In nucleotides, the CDR3 is TGCGCCAGCAGCTTATCAGGGACAGGAGGAGGCTACACCTTC. Its protein product is CASSLSGTGGGYTF.

The rearrangement uses TRBV7-3 and TRBJ2-1, with D tentatively TRBD2 (6 bases). Trimming shortened V by 2 bases and J by 11 bases, and 10 bases separated the two germline ends. There are 12 residues in the CDR3. Germline assignment: CDR1 SGHTA and CDR2 FQGTGA. This CDR3 reads CASSLSGTQQFF. As DNA, the CDR3 is TGTGCCAGCAGCTTATCAGGGACTCAGCAGTTCTTC.

J is TRBJ1-2 and V is TRBV19, with D possibly TRBD1 on 5 matching bases. CDR1 and CDR2 (germline): LNHDA, SQIVND (reference sequence). This CDR3 is 14 amino acids long. V was pared by 2 bases and J by 5 bases, with 12 bases between. The CDR3 nucleotides read TGTGCCAGTAGTATATCGGGCGGGGCATATGGCTACACCTTC. Translation gives CASSISGGAYGYTF.

The V and J genes are TRBV11-2 and TRBJ1-3; no reliable D call. V lost 1 base and J lost 2, with 12 bases in between. Germline V lookup: CDR1 SGHAT, CDR2 FQNNGV. The CDR3 extends over 16 amino acids. CDR3 residues: CASSLAGGKTGNTIYF. As DNA, the CDR3 is TGTGCCAGCAGCTTAGCTGGCGGCAAAACTGGAAACACCATATATTTT.

The rearrangement uses TRBV7-5 and TRBJ1-5; whether TRBD1, the table's D call, matches the DNA was not checked. TRBV7-5 is a known pseudogene. This CDR3 contains 21 residues. The CDR3 is CVRSLKQGIGQSVNMDQPQHF. CDR3 bases: TGTGTCAGAAGCCTTAAACAGGGTATAGGACAATCCGTCAATATGGATCAGCCCCAGCATTTT.

The chain recombines TRBV5-1 with TRBJ1-5; 8 bases are shared with TRBD1. This CDR3 contains 15 residues. The V segment lost 0 bases and the J segment 4 bases; nucleotides outside the gene matches: 3. CDR1 and CDR2 from the germline V gene are SGHRS and YFSETQ. CDR3 sequence reads: CASSLGTGPNQPQHF. The CDR3 DNA follows: TGCGCCAGCAGCTTGGGGACAGGGCCTAATCAGCCCCAGCATTTT.

This chain connects TRBV5-4 to TRBJ2-2, with D hard to call. This CDR3 has 12 amino acids. Trimming removed 5 bases from V and 1 base from J, with 3 bases in between. Germline-derived CDR1 and CDR2 are SGHNT and YYREEE (reference sequence). CDR3 nucleotides: TGTGCCAGCAGACTGAACACCGGGGAGCTGTTTTTT. Protein: CASRLNTGELFF.

The J gene is TRBJ2-5, the V gene TRBV14, with D unclear. Germline V lookup: CDR1 SGHDN, CDR2 FVKESK. Deletions cut 0 bases from V and 2 bases from J, with 4 bases between. The CDR3 runs 13 residues. CDR3 region: CASSQDLQETQYF. Here the CDR3 DNA reads TGTGCCAGCAGCCAAGATCTGCAAGAGACCCAGTACTTC.

This clone appeared once. The CDR3 loop reads CASSTGWGRQAQYF. As DNA, the CDR3 is TGTGCCAGCAGCACAGGGTGGGGGCGCCAGGCGCAGTACTTC. The genes are TRBV6-5 and TRBJ2-7; possibly TRBD1 for D (6 bases). CDR3 size: 14 residues. CDR1 is MNHEY and CDR2 is SVGAGI in the germline V gene. V shed 6 bases and J shed 9 bases, with 21 bases lying between them.

The chain recombines TRBV6-4 with TRBJ1-3; 8 bases line up with TRBD1. The CDR3 is made up of 15 amino acids. Trimming at V came to 5 bases and at J to 3 bases, leaving 6 bases not matched to a gene. CDR1 and CDR2 (germline): MRHNA, SNTAGT. The CDR3 bases are TGTGCCAGCAGTAACAGGGGGAAAGGTGGAAACACCATATATTTT. Amino acid sequence: CASSNRGKGGNTIYF.

The rearrangement joins TRBV29-1 to TRBJ2-3; 8 nucleotides agree with TRBD1. Germline CDR1 is SQVTM and CDR2 is ANQGSEA. This CDR3 region has 13 residues. The V segment lost 8 bases and the J segment 4 bases; nucleotides outside the gene matches: 8. The CDR3 region is CSLAGQEADTQYF. CDR3 coding DNA: TGCAGCCTCGCGGGACAGGAGGCAGATACGCAGTATTTT.

The rearrangement links TRBV28 to TRBJ1-2; 7 nucleotides line up with TRBD1. Germline-derived CDR1 and CDR2 are MDHEN and SYDVKM. With 0 bases clipped from V and 5 bases from J, the junction kept 6 bases outside the gene matches. This CDR3 is built from 15 residues. This chain's CDR3 is CASSLWGQGDYGYTF. CDR3 nucleotide sequence: TGTGCCAGCAGTTTATGGGGGCAGGGGGATTATGGCTACACCTTC.